A selection of T cell receptor beta chains follows, all from one sample in a study of T cells after yellow fever vaccination. Each CDR3 protein is one row after TCRdb ran MiXCR on the 5' RACE reads. Of over 250,000 distinct CDR3 sequences listed, 4.1% were seen once; the top ten hold around 23%. The material was PBMCs, obtained 5 days after the yellow fever booster vaccination. The receptors were sampled from a man aged 18-30 years who received the YFV17D yellow fever vaccine. Both conserved end residues are part of each CDR3. Fields, in order: CDR3 DNA, CDR3 protein, V gene, clone size, J gene, D gene. A D gene is named only where the DNA matches it firmly. The listing skips clone size in some rows; elsewhere it reads once, few, many or a size class.

CDR3nt: TGTGCCAGCAGCTGGAACAGGGGGCGCGTCTACGAGCAGTACTTC; CDR3aa: CASSWNRGRVYEQYF; v_gene: TRBV7-4; abundance: NA; j_gene: TRBJ2-7; d_gene: TRBD1
CDR3nt: TGCGCCAGCAGCCAAGATCGACAGGGGGCTCAGCCCCAGCATTTT; CDR3aa: CASSQDRQGAQPQHF; v_gene: TRBV4-3; abundance: many; j_gene: TRBJ1-5; d_gene: TRBD1
CDR3nt: TGTGCCAGCAGCTCCAGGGACGGGGAGCTGTTTTTT; CDR3aa: CASSSRDGELFF; v_gene: TRBV11-3; abundance: NA; j_gene: TRBJ2-2; d_gene: NA
CDR3nt: TGTGCCAGCAGCCCTTTCGGGGGGGCTACTGGCTACACCTTC; CDR3aa: CASSPFGGATGYTF; v_gene: TRBV3-1; abundance: few; j_gene: TRBJ1-2; d_gene: NA
CDR3nt: TGTGCCAGCGCGGGACATATGGACAATGAGCAGTTCTTC; CDR3aa: CASAGHMDNEQFF; v_gene: TRBV6-6; abundance: many; j_gene: TRBJ2-1; d_gene: NA
CDR3nt: TGCGCCAGCAGCCAAGCCCACGAAAGGAGACTAGCGGGGGGGTACAATGAGCAGTTCTTC; CDR3aa: CASSQAHERRLAGGYNEQFF; v_gene: TRBV4-3; abundance: NA; j_gene: TRBJ2-1; d_gene: TRBD2
CDR3nt: TGTGCCAGCAGTTTGACAGGACAAAACATTCAGTACTTC; CDR3aa: CASSLTGQNIQYF; v_gene: TRBV12-3/TRBV12-4; abundance: many; j_gene: TRBJ2-4; d_gene: NA
CDR3nt: TGTGCCAGCACCCTTTTATGGGACAGCTGGATATCAGGGGCGCGTCACTATGGCTACACCTTC; CDR3aa: CASTLLWDSWISGARHYGYTF; v_gene: TRBV6-2/TRBV6-3; abundance: many; j_gene: TRBJ1-2; d_gene: TRBD1
CDR3nt: TGTGCCAGCTCACGGACGGGACTAAGCGGGGGCACAGATACGCAGTATTTT; CDR3aa: CASSRTGLSGGTDTQYF; v_gene: TRBV18; abundance: NA; j_gene: TRBJ2-3; d_gene: TRBD2
CDR3nt: TGTGCCAGCAGCCCCCTAGCAGGGGCGAACACTGAAGCTTTCTTT; CDR3aa: CASSPLAGANTEAFF; v_gene: TRBV4-2; abundance: few; j_gene: TRBJ1-1; d_gene: NA
CDR3nt: TGTGCCAGCAGCCAAGAGGCGGGTTCTAATACGCAGTATTTT; CDR3aa: CASSQEAGSNTQYF; v_gene: TRBV3-1; abundance: few; j_gene: TRBJ2-3; d_gene: NA
CDR3nt: TGTGCCAGCAGTTCATCGCCCCAGACAGCGCAGTATTTT; CDR3aa: CASSSSPQTAQYF; v_gene: TRBV6-5; abundance: few; j_gene: TRBJ2-3; d_gene: NA
CDR3nt: TGTGCCGTGGGACAGGGACAGGGGTATGGCTACACCTTC; CDR3aa: CAVGQGQGYGYTF; v_gene: TRBV10-3; abundance: few; j_gene: TRBJ1-2; d_gene: TRBD1
CDR3nt: TGTGCCAGCAGCTTAGCCCCTCACTCTGGGGCCAACGTCCTGACTTTC; CDR3aa: CASSLAPHSGANVLTF; v_gene: TRBV7-2; abundance: few; j_gene: TRBJ2-6; d_gene: NA
CDR3nt: TGTGCCAGCATCCTCGGGGGGGCTGGTTCACCCCTCCACTTT; CDR3aa: CASILGGAGSPLHF; v_gene: TRBV12-3/TRBV12-4; abundance: many; j_gene: TRBJ1-6; d_gene: NA
CDR3nt: TGTGCCAGCAGCGACCAGACGAACACTGAAGCTTTCTTT; CDR3aa: CASSDQTNTEAFF; v_gene: TRBV7-3; abundance: NA; j_gene: TRBJ1-1; d_gene: NA
CDR3nt: TGTGCCAGCAGTCTTATAGGACACGACTTTTATGGAAACACCATATATTTT; CDR3aa: CASSLIGHDFYGNTIYF; v_gene: TRBV3-1; abundance: NA; j_gene: TRBJ1-3; d_gene: NA
CDR3nt: TGCGCCAGCAGCCAAGACCTCCCAGCGGGGGGGTGGACCGGGGAGCTGTTTTTT; CDR3aa: CASSQDLPAGGWTGELFF; v_gene: TRBV4-3; abundance: many; j_gene: TRBJ2-2; d_gene: TRBD2
CDR3nt: TGTGCCAGCAGCCGTGGGGCGGACATCCAAGAGACCCAGTACTTC; CDR3aa: CASSRGADIQETQYF; v_gene: TRBV14; abundance: NA; j_gene: TRBJ2-5; d_gene: NA
CDR3nt: TGCGCCAGCAGCCAAGAAGGGCTACAGGGGACGTACAATGAGCAGTTCTTC; CDR3aa: CASSQEGLQGTYNEQFF; v_gene: TRBV4-3; abundance: NA; j_gene: TRBJ2-1; d_gene: TRBD1
CDR3nt: TGCGCCAGCAGCGTTGATCCTAGCAATCAGCCCCAGCATTTT; CDR3aa: CASSVDPSNQPQHF; v_gene: TRBV5-1; abundance: NA; j_gene: TRBJ1-5; d_gene: NA
CDR3nt: TGTGCCAGCAGCTTAGGAGGTATCGGCTATGGCTACACCTTC; CDR3aa: CASSLGGIGYGYTF; v_gene: TRBV7-9; abundance: many; j_gene: TRBJ1-2; d_gene: NA
CDR3nt: TGTGCCAGCAGCCAGGGACTTCAAAGTGGGACCCAGTACTTC; CDR3aa: CASSQGLQSGTQYF; v_gene: TRBV5-5; abundance: few; j_gene: TRBJ2-5; d_gene: NA
CDR3nt: TGTGCCAGCACCTTGGGGGTACTGGGCACAGATACGCAGTATTTT; CDR3aa: CASTLGVLGTDTQYF; v_gene: TRBV7-3; abundance: few; j_gene: TRBJ2-3; d_gene: NA
CDR3nt: TGTGCCAGCAGCTTAGCGGGGAGAACTGAAGCTTTCTTT; CDR3aa: CASSLAGRTEAFF; v_gene: TRBV7-9; abundance: many; j_gene: TRBJ1-1; d_gene: NA
CDR3nt: TGTGCCAGCAGCTTAGGTCGCGGTCCCACAGATACGCAGTATTTT; CDR3aa: CASSLGRGPTDTQYF; v_gene: TRBV7-2; abundance: many; j_gene: TRBJ2-3; d_gene: NA
CDR3nt: TGTGCCAGCACCCAATGGCACCCTGGGGCCAACGTCCTGACTTTC; CDR3aa: CASTQWHPGANVLTF; v_gene: TRBV6-1; abundance: NA; j_gene: TRBJ2-6; d_gene: NA
CDR3nt: TGTGCCAGCAGCTTGGCCAGCGGGGCTGAAGCTTTCTTT; CDR3aa: CASSLASGAEAFF; v_gene: TRBV7-3; abundance: few; j_gene: TRBJ1-1; d_gene: NA
CDR3nt: TGCGCCAGCAGCCGGGAGTGGGGCACCGGGGAGCTGTTTTTT; CDR3aa: CASSREWGTGELFF; v_gene: TRBV5-1; abundance: many; j_gene: TRBJ2-2; d_gene: NA